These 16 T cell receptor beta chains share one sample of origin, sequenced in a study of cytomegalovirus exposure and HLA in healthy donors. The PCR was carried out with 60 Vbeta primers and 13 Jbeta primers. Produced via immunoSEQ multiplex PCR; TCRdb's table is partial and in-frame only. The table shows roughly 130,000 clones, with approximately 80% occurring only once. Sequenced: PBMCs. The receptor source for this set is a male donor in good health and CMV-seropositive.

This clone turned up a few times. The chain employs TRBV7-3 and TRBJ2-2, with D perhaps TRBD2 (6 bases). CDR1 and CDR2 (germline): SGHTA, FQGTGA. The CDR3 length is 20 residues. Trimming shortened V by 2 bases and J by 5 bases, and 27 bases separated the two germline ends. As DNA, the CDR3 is TGTGCCAGCAGCTTACGTTCCCCGGCGGAGGGTAGCGGACAAACCGGGGAGCTGTTTTTT. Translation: CASSLRSPAEGSGQTGELFF.

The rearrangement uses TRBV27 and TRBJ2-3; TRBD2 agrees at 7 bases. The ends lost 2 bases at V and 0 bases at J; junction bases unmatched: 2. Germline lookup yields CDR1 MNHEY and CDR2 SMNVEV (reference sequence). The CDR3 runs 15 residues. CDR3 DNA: TGTGCCAGCAGTTTACCAGCGGGAAGCACAGATACGCAGTATTTT. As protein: CASSLPAGSTDTQYF.

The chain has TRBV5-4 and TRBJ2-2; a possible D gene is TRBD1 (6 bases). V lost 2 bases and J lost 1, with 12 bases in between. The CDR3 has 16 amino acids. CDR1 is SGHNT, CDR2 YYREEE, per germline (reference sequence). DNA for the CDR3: TGTGCCAGCAGCTTTCCGGACAGACTGAACACCGGGGAGCTGTTTTTT. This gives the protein CASSFPDRLNTGELFF.

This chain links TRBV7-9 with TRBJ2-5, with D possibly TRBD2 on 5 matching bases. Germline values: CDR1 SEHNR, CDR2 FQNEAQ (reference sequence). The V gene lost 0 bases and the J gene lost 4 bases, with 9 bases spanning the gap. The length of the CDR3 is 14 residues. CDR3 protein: CASSLAGARETQYF. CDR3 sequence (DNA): TGTGCCAGCAGCTTAGCGGGAGCTAGAGAGACCCAGTACTTC.

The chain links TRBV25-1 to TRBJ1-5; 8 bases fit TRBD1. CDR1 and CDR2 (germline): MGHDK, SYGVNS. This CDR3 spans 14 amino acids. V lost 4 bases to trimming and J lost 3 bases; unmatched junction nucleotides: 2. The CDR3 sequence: CASSVQGVNQPQHF. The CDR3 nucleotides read TGTGCCAGCAGTGTACAGGGGGTCAATCAGCCCCAGCATTTT.

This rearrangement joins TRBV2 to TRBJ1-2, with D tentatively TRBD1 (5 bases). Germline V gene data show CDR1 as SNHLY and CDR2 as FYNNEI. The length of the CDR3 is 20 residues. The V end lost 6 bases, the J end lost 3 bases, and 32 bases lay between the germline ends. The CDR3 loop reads CASRPRTSMTGGFGDYGYTF. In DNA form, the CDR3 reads TGTGCCAGCAGACCCCGTACCTCCATGACGGGGGGGTTTGGGGACTATGGCTACACCTTC.

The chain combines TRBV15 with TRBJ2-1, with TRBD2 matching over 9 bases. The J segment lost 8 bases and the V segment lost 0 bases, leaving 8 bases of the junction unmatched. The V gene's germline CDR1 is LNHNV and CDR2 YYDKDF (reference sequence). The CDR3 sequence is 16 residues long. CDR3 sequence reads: CATSRDRASGIDEQFF. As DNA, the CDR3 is TGTGCCACCAGCAGAGATCGGGCTAGCGGGATCGATGAGCAGTTCTTC.

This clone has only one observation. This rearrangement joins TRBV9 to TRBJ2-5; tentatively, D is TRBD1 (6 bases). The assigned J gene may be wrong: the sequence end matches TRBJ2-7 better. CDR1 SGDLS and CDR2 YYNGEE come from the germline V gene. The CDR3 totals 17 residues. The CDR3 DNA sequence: TGTGCCAGCAGCGTCTTACGTCCTCGAGGGGGATCCTACGAGCAGTACTTC. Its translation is CASSVLRPRGGSYEQYF.

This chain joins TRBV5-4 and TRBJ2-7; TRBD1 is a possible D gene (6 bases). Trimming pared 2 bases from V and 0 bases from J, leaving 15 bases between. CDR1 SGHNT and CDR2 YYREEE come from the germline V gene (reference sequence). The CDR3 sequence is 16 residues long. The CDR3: CASSFLGGSSSYEQYF. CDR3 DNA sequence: TGTGCCAGCAGCTTCCTTGGGGGCTCGAGCTCCTACGAGCAGTACTTC.

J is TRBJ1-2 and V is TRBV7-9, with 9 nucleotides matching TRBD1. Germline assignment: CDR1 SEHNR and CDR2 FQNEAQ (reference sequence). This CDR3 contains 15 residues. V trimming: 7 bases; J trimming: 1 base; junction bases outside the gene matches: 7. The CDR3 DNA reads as TGTGCCAGCACAACCGGGACAGGGATTAACTATGGCTACACCTTC. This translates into CASTTGTGINYGYTF.

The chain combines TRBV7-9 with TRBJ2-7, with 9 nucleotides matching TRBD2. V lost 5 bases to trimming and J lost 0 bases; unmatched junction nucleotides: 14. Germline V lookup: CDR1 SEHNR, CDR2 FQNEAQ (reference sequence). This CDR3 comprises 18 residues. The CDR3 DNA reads TGTGCCAGCAGCCGTCCCACTAGCGGGCGCCGTGGCTCCTACGAGCAGTACTTC. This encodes CASSRPTSGRRGSYEQYF.

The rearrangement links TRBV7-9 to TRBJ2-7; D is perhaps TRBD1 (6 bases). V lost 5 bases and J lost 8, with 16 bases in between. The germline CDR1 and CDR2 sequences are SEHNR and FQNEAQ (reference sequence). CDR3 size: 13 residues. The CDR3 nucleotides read TGTGCCAGCAGCCCCCAACAGGGCTTAAAGCAGTACTTC. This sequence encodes CASSPQQGLKQYF. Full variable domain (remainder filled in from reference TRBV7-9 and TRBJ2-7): DTGVSQNPRHKITKRGQNVTFRCDPISEHNRLYWYRQTLGQGPEFLTYFQNEAQLEKSRLLSDRFSAERPKGSFSTLEIQRTEQGDSAMYLCASSPQQGLKQYFGPGTRLTVT.

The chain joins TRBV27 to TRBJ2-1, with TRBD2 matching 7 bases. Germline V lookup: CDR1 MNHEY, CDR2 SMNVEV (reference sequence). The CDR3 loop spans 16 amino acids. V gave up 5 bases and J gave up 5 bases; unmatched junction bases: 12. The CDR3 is CASSPALGRENNEQFF. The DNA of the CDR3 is TGTGCCAGCAGTCCGGCCCTAGGGCGGGAGAACAATGAGCAGTTCTTC.

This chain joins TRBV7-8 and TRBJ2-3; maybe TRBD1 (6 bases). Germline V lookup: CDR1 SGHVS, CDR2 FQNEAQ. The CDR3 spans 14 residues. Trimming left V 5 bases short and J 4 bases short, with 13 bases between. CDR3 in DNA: TGTGCCAGCAGCGGGGGCCGGGGAGCAGATACGCAGTATTTT. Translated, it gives CASSGGRGADTQYF.

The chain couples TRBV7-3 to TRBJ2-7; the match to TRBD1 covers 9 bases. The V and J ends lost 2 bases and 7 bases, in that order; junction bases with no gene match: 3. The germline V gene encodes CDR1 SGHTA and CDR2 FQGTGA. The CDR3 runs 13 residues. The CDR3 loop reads CASSLGGQGEQYF. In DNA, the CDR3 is TGTGCCAGCAGCTTAGGGGGACAGGGAGAGCAGTACTTC. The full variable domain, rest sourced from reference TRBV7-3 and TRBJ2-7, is GAGVSQTPSNKVTEKGKYVELRCDPISGHTALYWYRQSLGQGPEFLIYFQGTGAADDSGLPNDRFFAVRPEGSVSTLKIQRTERGDSAVYLCASSLGGQGEQYFGPGTRLTVT.

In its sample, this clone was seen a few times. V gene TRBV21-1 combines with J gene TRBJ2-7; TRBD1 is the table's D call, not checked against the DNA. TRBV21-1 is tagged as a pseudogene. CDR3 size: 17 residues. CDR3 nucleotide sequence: TGTGCCAGCATCCTAGTATACACCGGGACAGGGGGCTACGAGCAGTACTTC. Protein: CASILVYTGTGGYEQYF.